A single sample gave rise to the 5 T cell receptor beta chains below, sequenced in a study of blood T cell repertoires in COVID-19. Clones were sequenced by immunoSEQ multiplex PCR, and TCRdb holds only the in-frame ones, with some missing. There are about 110,000 clones in the sample; around 85% occur only once, and 20% to 25% lies in the top ten. Input material: peripheral blood. The source of these receptors is a man aged 65-85 years with active or convalescent COVID-19.

The chain has TRBV19 and TRBJ1-5; D gene uncertain. V was trimmed by 3 bases and J by 0 bases, leaving 6 bases between them. The CDR3 consists of 14 residues. Germline V gene data show CDR1 as LNHDA and CDR2 as SQIVND (reference sequence). CDR3 sequence reads: CASSIGLSNQPQHF. For the CDR3, the DNA is TGTGCCAGTAGTATCGGACTTAGCAATCAGCCCCAGCATTTT.

The V gene is TRBV6-6, the J gene TRBJ2-7; 12 nucleotides align to TRBD2. Germline V gene data show CDR1 as MNHNY and CDR2 as SVGAGI (reference sequence). This CDR3 is 16 amino acids long. V dropped 2 bases and J dropped 5; count of bases not matched to a gene: 7. The chain's CDR3 is CASSYPTSGRGDEQYF. CDR3 nucleotides: TGTGCCAGCAGTTACCCGACTAGCGGGAGAGGGGACGAGCAGTACTTC.

The chain joins TRBV5-5 to TRBJ2-5, with D maybe TRBD2 (6 bases). The length of the CDR3 is 14 residues. Trimming left V 0 bases short and J 6 bases short, with 12 bases between. Looked up from germline, CDR1 is SGHKS and CDR2 is YYEKEE (reference sequence). CDR3 coding DNA: TGTGCCAGCAGCTTGGCGGGGGTAGGCAAGACCCAGTACTTC. This gives the protein CASSLAGVGKTQYF.

The rearrangement links TRBV25-1 to TRBJ1-6; 7 bases are shared with TRBD1. CDR3 length: 17 residues. V shed 3 bases, J shed 0 bases, and the junction held 5 bases outside the gene matches. Germline CDR1 MGHDK, CDR2 SYGVNS. In DNA, the CDR3 is TGTGCCAGCAGTGATCGGGGACAGAACTCCTATAATTCACCCCTCCACTTT. Residues: CASSDRGQNSYNSPLHF.

The chain recombines TRBV14 with TRBJ2-2; TRBD1 aligns across 10 bases. CDR3 size: 16 residues. Germline CDR1 and CDR2: SGHDN and FVKESK. The J segment lost 5 bases and the V segment lost 3 bases, leaving 6 bases of the junction unmatched. The CDR3 bases are TGTGCCAGCAGCCAGGCGGGACAGGGGTCTACCGGGGAGCTGTTTTTT. Amino acids: CASSQAGQGSTGELFF.